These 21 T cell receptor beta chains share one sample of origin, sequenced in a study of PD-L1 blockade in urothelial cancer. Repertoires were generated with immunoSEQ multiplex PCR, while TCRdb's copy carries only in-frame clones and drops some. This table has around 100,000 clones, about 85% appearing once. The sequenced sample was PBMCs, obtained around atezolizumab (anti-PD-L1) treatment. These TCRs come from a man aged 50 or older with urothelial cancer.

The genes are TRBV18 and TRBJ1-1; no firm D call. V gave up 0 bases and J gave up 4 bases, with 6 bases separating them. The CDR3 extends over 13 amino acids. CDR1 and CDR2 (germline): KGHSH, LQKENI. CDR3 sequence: CASSPPSGTEAFF. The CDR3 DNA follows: TGTGCCAGCTCACCACCGAGCGGCACTGAAGCTTTCTTT.

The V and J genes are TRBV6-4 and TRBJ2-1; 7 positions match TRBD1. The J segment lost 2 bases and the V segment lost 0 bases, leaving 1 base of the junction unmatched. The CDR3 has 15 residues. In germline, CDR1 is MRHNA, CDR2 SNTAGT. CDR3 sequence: CASSDSGQPYNEQFF. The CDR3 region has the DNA TGTGCCAGCAGTGACTCGGGACAGCCCTACAATGAGCAGTTCTTC.

The CDR3 bases are TGTGCCAGCAGCTTAGGGGCGTATACCGACTACGAGCAGTACTTC. This encodes CASSLGAYTDYEQYF. The V gene is TRBV7-9, the J gene TRBJ2-7; D not resolved. V lost 1 base and J lost 3, with 13 bases in between. Germline loops: CDR1 SEHNR, CDR2 FQNEAQ (reference sequence). The CDR3 has 15 residues.

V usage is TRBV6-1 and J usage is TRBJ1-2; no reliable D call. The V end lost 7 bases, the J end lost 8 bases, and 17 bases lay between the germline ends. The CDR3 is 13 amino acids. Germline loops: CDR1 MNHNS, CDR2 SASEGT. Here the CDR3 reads CASIASILRGYTF. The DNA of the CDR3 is TGTGCCAGCATTGCATCAATTTTGAGAGGCTACACCTTC.

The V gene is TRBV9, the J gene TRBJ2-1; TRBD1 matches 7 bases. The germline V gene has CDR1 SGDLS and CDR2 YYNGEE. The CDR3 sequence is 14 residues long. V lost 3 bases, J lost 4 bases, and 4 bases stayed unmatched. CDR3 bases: TGTGCCAGCAGCGGACAGGGCCAATACAATGAGCAGTTCTTC. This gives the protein CASSGQGQYNEQFF. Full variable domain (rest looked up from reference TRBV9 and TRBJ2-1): DSGVTQTPKHLITATGQRVTLRCSPRSGDLSVYWYQQSLDQGLQFLIQYYNGEERAKGNILERFSAQQFPDLHSELNLSSLELGDSALYFCASSGQGQYNEQFFGPGTRLTVL.

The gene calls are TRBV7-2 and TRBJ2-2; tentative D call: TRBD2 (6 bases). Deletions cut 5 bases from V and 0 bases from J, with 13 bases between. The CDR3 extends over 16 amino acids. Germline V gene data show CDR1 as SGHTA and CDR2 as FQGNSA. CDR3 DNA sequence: TGTGCCAGCAGCCTAGAACTAGCCCCGAACACCGGGGAGCTGTTTTTT. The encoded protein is CASSLELAPNTGELFF. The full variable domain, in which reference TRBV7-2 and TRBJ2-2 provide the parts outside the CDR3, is GAGVSQSPSNKVTEKGKDVELRCDPISGHTALYWYRQSLGQGLEFLIYFQGNSAPDKSGLPSDRFSAERTGGSVSTLTIQRTQQEDSAVYLCASSLELAPNTGELFFGEGSRLTVL.

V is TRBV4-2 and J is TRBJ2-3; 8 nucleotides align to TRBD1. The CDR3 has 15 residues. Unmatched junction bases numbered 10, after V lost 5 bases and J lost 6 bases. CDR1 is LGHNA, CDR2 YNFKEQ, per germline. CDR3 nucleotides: TGTGCCAGCAGCGAAACCGGGACAGGTTTTGATACGCAGTATTTT. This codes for CASSETGTGFDTQYF.

This CDR3 is CASSLDLTREAFF. In nucleotides, the CDR3 is TGTGCCAGCAGCTTGGATTTAACGAGGGAAGCTTTCTTT. The chain employs TRBV5-6 and TRBJ1-1, with unresolved D. The germline V and J ends were trimmed by 0 bases and 8 bases, with 11 bases remaining between them. CDR3 size: 13 residues. Germline loops: CDR1 SGHDT, CDR2 YYEEEE. Using reference TRBV5-6 and TRBJ1-1 for the parts outside the CDR3, the full variable domain is DAGVTQSPTHLIKTRGQQVTLRCSPKSGHDTVSWYQQALGQGPQFIFQYYEEEERQRGNFPDRFSGHQFPNYSSELNVNALLLGDSALYLCASSLDLTREAFFGQGTRLTVV.

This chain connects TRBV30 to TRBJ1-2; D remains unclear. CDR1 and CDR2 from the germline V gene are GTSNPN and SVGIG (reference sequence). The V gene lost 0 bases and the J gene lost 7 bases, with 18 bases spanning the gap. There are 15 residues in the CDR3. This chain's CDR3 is CAWSVGLGLTGGYTF. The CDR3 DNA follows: TGTGCCTGGAGTGTAGGTTTGGGTCTGACGGGTGGCTACACCTTC.

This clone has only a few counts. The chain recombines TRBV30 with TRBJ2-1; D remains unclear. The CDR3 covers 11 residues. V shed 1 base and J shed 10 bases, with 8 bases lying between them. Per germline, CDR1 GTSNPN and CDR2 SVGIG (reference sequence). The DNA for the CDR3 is TGTGCCTGGAGTGGCGCGAGCGAGCAGTTCTTC. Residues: CAWSGASEQFF.

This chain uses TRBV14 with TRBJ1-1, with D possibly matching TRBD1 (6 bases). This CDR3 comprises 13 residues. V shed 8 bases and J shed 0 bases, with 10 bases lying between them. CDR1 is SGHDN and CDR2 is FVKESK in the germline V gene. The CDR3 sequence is CASSQGMNTEAFF. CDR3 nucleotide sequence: TGTGCCAGCTCACAGGGAATGAACACTGAAGCTTTCTTT.

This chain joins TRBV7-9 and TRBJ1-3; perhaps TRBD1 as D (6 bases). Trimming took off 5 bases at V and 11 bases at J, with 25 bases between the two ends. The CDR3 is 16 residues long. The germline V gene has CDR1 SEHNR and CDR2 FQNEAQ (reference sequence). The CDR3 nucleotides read TGTGCCAGCAGCCCCTCTGCCACTAACATCGAGGGGGCCATATATTTT. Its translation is CASSPSATNIEGAIYF.

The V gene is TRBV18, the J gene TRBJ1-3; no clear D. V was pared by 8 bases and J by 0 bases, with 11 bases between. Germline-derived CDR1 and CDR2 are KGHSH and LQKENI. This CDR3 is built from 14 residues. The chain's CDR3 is CASAVADSGNTIYF. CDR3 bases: TGTGCCAGCGCAGTAGCGGACTCTGGAAACACCATATATTTT. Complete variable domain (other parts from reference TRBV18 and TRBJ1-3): NAGVMQNPRHLVRRRGQEARLRCSPMKGHSHVYWYRQLPEEGLKFMVYLQKENIIDESGMPKERFSAEFPKEGPSILRIQQVVRGDSAAYFCASAVADSGNTIYFGEGSWLTVV.

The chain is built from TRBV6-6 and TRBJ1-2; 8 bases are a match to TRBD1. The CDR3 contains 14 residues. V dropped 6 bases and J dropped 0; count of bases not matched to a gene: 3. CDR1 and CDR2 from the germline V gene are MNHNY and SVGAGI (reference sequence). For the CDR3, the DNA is TGTGCCAGCAGGGGACAGGAGCCTAACTATGGCTACACCTTC. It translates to CASRGQEPNYGYTF.

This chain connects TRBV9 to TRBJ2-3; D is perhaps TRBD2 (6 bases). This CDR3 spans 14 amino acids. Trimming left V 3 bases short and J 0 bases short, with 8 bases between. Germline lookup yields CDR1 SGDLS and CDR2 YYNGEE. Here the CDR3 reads CASSDGLSTDTQYF. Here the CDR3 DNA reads TGTGCCAGCAGCGACGGACTAAGCACAGATACGCAGTATTTT.

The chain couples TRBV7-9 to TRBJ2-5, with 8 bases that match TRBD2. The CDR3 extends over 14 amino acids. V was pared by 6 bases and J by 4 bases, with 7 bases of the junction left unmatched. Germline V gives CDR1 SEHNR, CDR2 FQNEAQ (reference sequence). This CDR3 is CASSPGGRLETQYF. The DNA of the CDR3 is TGTGCCAGCAGTCCCGGCGGGAGGTTAGAGACCCAGTACTTC.

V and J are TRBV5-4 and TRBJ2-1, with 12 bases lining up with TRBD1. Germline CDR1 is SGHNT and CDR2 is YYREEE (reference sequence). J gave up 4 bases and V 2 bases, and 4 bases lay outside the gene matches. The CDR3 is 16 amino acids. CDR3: CASSLGGQGAYNEQFF. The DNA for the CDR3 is TGTGCCAGCAGCTTAGGGGGACAGGGGGCTTACAATGAGCAGTTCTTC.

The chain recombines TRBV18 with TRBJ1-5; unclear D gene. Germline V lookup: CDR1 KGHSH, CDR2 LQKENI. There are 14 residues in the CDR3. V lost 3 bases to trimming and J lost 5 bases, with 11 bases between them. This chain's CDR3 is CASSPEEEDQPQHF. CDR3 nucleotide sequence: TGTGCCAGCTCACCGGAAGAGGAGGATCAGCCCCAGCATTTT. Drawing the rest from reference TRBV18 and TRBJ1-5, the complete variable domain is NAGVMQNPRHLVRRRGQEARLRCSPMKGHSHVYWYRQLPEEGLKFMVYLQKENIIDESGMPKERFSAEFPKEGPSILRIQQVVRGDSAAYFCASSPEEEDQPQHFGDGTRLSIL.

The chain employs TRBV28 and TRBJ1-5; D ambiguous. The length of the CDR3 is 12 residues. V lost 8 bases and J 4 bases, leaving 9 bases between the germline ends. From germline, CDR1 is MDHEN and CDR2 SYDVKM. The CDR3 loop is CASVEANQPQHF. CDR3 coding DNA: TGTGCCAGCGTTGAGGCAAATCAGCCCCAGCATTTT.

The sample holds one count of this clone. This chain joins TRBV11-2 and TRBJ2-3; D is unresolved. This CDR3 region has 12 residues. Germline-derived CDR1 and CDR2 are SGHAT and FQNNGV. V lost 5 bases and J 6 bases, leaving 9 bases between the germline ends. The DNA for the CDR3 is TGTGCCAGCAGCCTAAGTCGGGATACGCAGTATTTT. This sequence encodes CASSLSRDTQYF.

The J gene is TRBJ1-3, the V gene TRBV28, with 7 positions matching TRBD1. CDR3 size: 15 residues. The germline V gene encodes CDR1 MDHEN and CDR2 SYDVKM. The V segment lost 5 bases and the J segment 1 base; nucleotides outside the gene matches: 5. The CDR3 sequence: CASSPQGRSGNTIYF. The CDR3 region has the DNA TGTGCCAGCAGTCCACAGGGGAGGTCTGGAAACACCATATATTTT. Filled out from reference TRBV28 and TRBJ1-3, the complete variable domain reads DVKVTQSSRYLVKRTGEKVFLECVQDMDHENMFWYRQDPGLGLRLIYFSYDVKMKEKGDIPEGYSVSREKKERFSLILESASTNQTSMYLCASSPQGRSGNTIYFGEGSWLTVV.